These 11 T cell receptor beta chains came from one sample sequenced in a study of CD8 T cells in Susac syndrome. It was with random hexamers that about 0.45 to 1 ug RNA was reverse transcribed. One entry per CDR3 protein, called by TCRdb with MiXCR from the immunoSEQ multiplex PCR reads. The sample contains approximately 100,000 distinct CDR3 sequences, around 94% of which appear only once. The source material was CD8+ T cells from PBMCs. The receptors stem from a human donor with Susac syndrome.

The chain recombines TRBV27 with TRBJ1-4; no definite D call. Per germline, CDR1 MNHEY and CDR2 SMNVEV (reference sequence). The CDR3 is 12 amino acids. V lost 3 bases, J lost 6 bases, and 5 bases lay in between. The CDR3 DNA reads as TGTGCCAGCAGTTTCGGGGATGAAAAACTGTTTTTT. Protein: CASSFGDEKLFF.

Only one count was recorded for this clonotype. The chain links TRBV20-1 to TRBJ2-1, with a tentative D call TRBD2 (6 bases). Looked up from germline, CDR1 is DFQATT and CDR2 is SNEGSKA (reference sequence). V dropped 6 bases and J dropped 1 base, with 10 bases sitting between them. This CDR3 contains 13 residues. CDR3 nucleotide sequence: TGCAGTGCCACGGCGGGGTCCTACAATGAGCAGTTCTTC. Protein: CSATAGSYNEQFF.

This clonotype was seen a single time. The chain is built from TRBV15 and TRBJ2-1; D possibly matches TRBD1 or TRBD2 (6 bases each). CDR3 length: 16 residues. Per germline, CDR1 LNHNV and CDR2 YYDKDF (reference sequence). With 2 bases removed from V and 9 bases from J, the gap between germline ends came to 20 bases. The CDR3 is CATSRTSGYGGIEQFF. The DNA for the CDR3 is TGTGCCACCAGCAGAACCAGCGGGTACGGGGGCATTGAGCAGTTCTTC.

The J gene is TRBJ2-1, the V gene TRBV29-1; no reliable D call. Germline assignment: CDR1 SQVTM and CDR2 ANQGSEA. There are 12 residues in the CDR3. V was shortened by 6 bases and J by 8 bases, with 14 bases between the two germline ends. The CDR3 protein is CSVVGLGDEQFF. DNA for the CDR3: TGCAGCGTGGTTGGCCTGGGCGATGAGCAGTTCTTC.

This rearrangement joins TRBV20-1 to TRBJ1-6; 7 positions agree with TRBD1. V trimming: 6 bases; J trimming: 3 bases; junction bases outside the gene matches: 8. This CDR3 contains 15 residues. CDR1 and CDR2 (germline): DFQATT, SNEGSKA (reference sequence). DNA of the CDR3: TGCAGTGCACCCCCCCGGGACAGCTATAATTCACCCCTCCACTTT. It is translated as CSAPPRDSYNSPLHF.

The genes are TRBV11-2 and TRBJ1-6; possibly TRBD1 for D (6 bases). V was pared by 5 bases and J by 9 bases, with 14 bases between. This CDR3 spans 14 amino acids. CDR1 SGHAT and CDR2 FQNNGV come from the germline V gene. For the CDR3, the DNA is TGTGCCAGCAGCGAAACAGGGTCAAGTTCACCCCTCCACTTT. Its protein product is CASSETGSSSPLHF.

The CDR3 reads CASSLRQGQETQYF. The CDR3 DNA reads as TGTGCCAGCAGCTTAAGGCAGGGCCAAGAGACCCAGTACTTC. This chain links TRBV13 with TRBJ2-5; the D gene is possibly TRBD1 (5 bases). CDR3 length: 14 residues. From germline, CDR1 is PRHDT and CDR2 FYEKMQ (reference sequence). V lost 2 bases and J lost 1, with 8 bases in between.

The CDR3 DNA sequence: TGTGCCAGCGCCTGGACTAGCTTCCACGAGCAGTACTTC. Translating it yields CASAWTSFHEQYF. The gene calls are TRBV27 and TRBJ2-7; TRBD2 aligns across 8 bases. J gave up 5 bases and V 8 bases, and 8 bases lay outside the gene matches. Germline CDR1 is MNHEY and CDR2 is SMNVEV (reference sequence). The CDR3 consists of 13 residues.

This chain links TRBV19 with TRBJ2-1; 10 nucleotides align to TRBD2. The V and J ends lost 8 bases and 2 bases, in that order; junction bases with no gene match: 6. Per the germline V gene, CDR1 is LNHDA and CDR2 is SQIVND (reference sequence). The CDR3 sequence is 15 residues long. For the CDR3, the DNA is TGTGCCAGTTCGACTAGCGGGCGTACCTACAATGAGCAGTTCTTC. Its protein product is CASSTSGRTYNEQFF. The full variable domain, rest sourced from reference TRBV19 and TRBJ2-1, is DGGITQSPKYLFRKEGQNVTLSCEQNLNHDAMYWYRQDPGQGLRLIYYSQIVNDFQKGDIAEGYSVSREKKESFPLTVTSAQKNPTAFYLCASSTSGRTYNEQFFGPGTRLTVL.

The chain joins TRBV9 to TRBJ2-1; D may be TRBD2 (6 bases). Trimming took 0 bases from V and 9 from J, leaving 10 bases between them. Germline assignment: CDR1 SGDLS and CDR2 YYNGEE. This CDR3 has 13 amino acids. The CDR3, as DNA: TGTGCCAGCAGCGTAGCCGGGAGCGGTGAGCAGTTCTTC. It translates to CASSVAGSGEQFF.

This chain links TRBV29-1 with TRBJ2-7; D gene uncertain. Trimming cost V 2 bases and J 2 bases, with 13 bases left between them. The CDR3 runs 14 residues. Germline lookup yields CDR1 SQVTM and CDR2 ANQGSEA. CDR3 nucleotide sequence: TGCAGCGTTGAAATCCGCAGAGCCACCTACGAGCAGTACTTC. Amino acid sequence: CSVEIRRATYEQYF.